This T cell receptor beta chain was sequenced in a study of shared clonotypes between healthy human individuals. The table came from immunoSEQ multiplex PCR; TCRdb's copy has only in-frame clones and leaves some out. Of around 2.1 million clones listed, 85% to 95% are singletons. Naive CD8 cells lacked CD45RO and underwent positive selection for CCR7, leaving out terminally differentiated effector memory CD45RA+ cells. About this clone: Its antigen remains unidentified.

Study-wide findings and caveats: Shared clonotypes: about 5.3% naive CD4, about 3.5% naive CD8, about 2.5% memory CD4, about 0.4% memory CD8.

The CDR3 consists of 15 residues. V dropped 5 bases and J dropped 4 bases, with 17 bases sitting between them. Germline V gives CDR1 MNHEY, CDR2 SVGAGI. The sample was naive CD8+ T cells from PBMCs. This chain uses TRBV6-5 with TRBJ1-1, with D possibly matching TRBD1 (6 bases). The TCR originated in a man in his late teens or twenties in good health. Some clones in this sample may be carry-over from other donors' samples. CDR3 protein: CASSPSDRTGTEAFF. For the CDR3, the DNA is TGTGCCAGCAGTCCCTCCGACAGGACGGGCACTGAAGCTTTCTTT.